This T cell receptor beta chain was sequenced during a study of PD-L1 blockade in urothelial cancer. Background on the study: Prior exposure to chemotherapy in patients amounted to 0 to 3 regimens received. At 6 weeks and at 3 weeks (second dose) after treatment start, blood was analyzed.

As to time point: peripheral blood 6 weeks after treatment start. Germline V gives CDR1 SGHRS, CDR2 YFSETQ. Trimming removed 0 bases at V and 4 bases at J, with 13 bases between. The length of the CDR3 is 15 residues. Libraries were prepared by immunoSEQ multiplex PCR; TCRdb keeps only in-frame clonotypes and omits some of them. Among 48,000 or so clones listed, roughly 80% were seen once. This specimen consisted of PBMCs, obtained around atezolizumab (anti-PD-L1) treatment. The chain has TRBV5-1 and TRBJ1-2, with a possible D match to TRBD1 (6 bases). The sequence derives from a man in his 70s with urothelial cancer. The CDR3 sequence is CASSLEGGESYGYTF. The CDR3 nucleotides are TGCGCCAGCAGCTTGGAAGGGGGAGAGAGCTATGGCTACACCTTC.